A single sample is the source of the 30 T cell receptor beta chains below, sequenced in a study of naive CD8 T cells in extremely preterm neonates. Notes on the study in general: Compared with older groups, preterm CDR3s were shorter, with fewer N additions and less trimming.

For these TCRs, the target antigens are not known. Some clones are missing from TCRdb's copy, which holds only in-frame ones; the method was immunoSEQ multiplex PCR. In the table there are about 23,000 clones, around 88% of which are singletons. Samples were taken at extremely preterm deliveries at roughly 22-28 weeks of gestation. Sequencing input: naive CD8+ T cells from cord blood. The origin of the receptors is a boy who was born preterm.

The J gene is TRBJ1-4, the V gene TRBV27; D perhaps matches TRBD1 (5 bases). Between the trimmed V and J ends, which lost 0 bases and 7 bases, there was a span of 6 bases. This CDR3 contains 13 residues. CDR1 and CDR2 from the germline V gene are MNHEY and SMNVEV (reference sequence). DNA for the CDR3: TGTGCCAGCAGTTTATCGGGGGGTGAAAAACTGTTTTTT. Amino acids: CASSLSGGEKLFF.

The V gene is TRBV9, the J gene TRBJ1-4; D perhaps matches TRBD1 (6 bases). The V end was cut by 4 bases, the J end by 7 bases, with 11 bases between. The CDR3 totals 13 residues. From germline, CDR1 is SGDLS and CDR2 YYNGEE. The CDR3 spells CASSPPQGEKLFF. CDR3 coding DNA: TGTGCCAGCAGCCCTCCACAGGGTGAAAAACTGTTTTTT.

This chain connects TRBV11-2 to TRBJ1-1; unclear D gene. Germline V CDR1 and CDR2: SGHAT, FQNNGV. Trimming left V 4 bases short and J 7 bases short, with 10 bases between. CDR3 size: 12 residues. This CDR3 reads CASSYRGLEAFF. The CDR3 region has the DNA TGTGCCAGCAGCTACAGAGGCCTTGAAGCTTTCTTT. Full variable domain (outside the CDR3, taken from reference TRBV11-2 and TRBJ1-1): EAGVAQSPRYKIIEKRQSVAFWCNPISGHATLYWYQQILGQGPKLLIQFQNNGVVDDSQLPKDRFSAERLKGVDSTLKIQPAKLEDSAVYLCASSYRGLEAFFGQGTRLTVV.

V is TRBV11-2 and J is TRBJ1-2, with a possible D match to TRBD1 (6 bases). This CDR3 spans 12 amino acids. V lost 3 bases, J lost 9 bases, and 11 bases lay in between. The germline CDR1 and CDR2 sequences are SGHAT and FQNNGV. The chain's CDR3 is CASSFEGGSYTF. For the CDR3, the DNA is TGTGCCAGCAGCTTCGAGGGGGGAAGCTACACCTTC. Variable domain in full (rest from reference TRBV11-2 and TRBJ1-2): EAGVAQSPRYKIIEKRQSVAFWCNPISGHATLYWYQQILGQGPKLLIQFQNNGVVDDSQLPKDRFSAERLKGVDSTLKIQPAKLEDSAVYLCASSFEGGSYTFGSGTRLTVV.

V is TRBV5-6 and J is TRBJ2-7; D might be TRBD1 (5 bases). Germline CDR1 reads SGHDT; CDR2 reads YYEEEE. V shed 0 bases and J shed 0 bases, with 7 bases lying between them. CDR3 length: 14 amino acids. CDR3 amino acids: CASSLGTNSYEQYF. The CDR3 DNA reads TGTGCCAGCAGCTTGGGGACAAACTCCTACGAGCAGTACTTC.

The chain joins TRBV19 to TRBJ2-2; 10 positions match TRBD2. In germline, CDR1 is LNHDA, CDR2 SQIVND (reference sequence). The CDR3 covers 17 residues. V lost 3 bases and J lost 1; bases outside the gene matches: 5. CDR3 loop: CASSISLAGQNTGELFF. The CDR3 DNA is TGTGCCAGTAGTATTTCACTAGCGGGGCAGAACACCGGGGAGCTGTTTTTT.

V and J are TRBV27 and TRBJ1-5, with 8 bases that match TRBD1. CDR3 length: 14 residues. CDR1 is MNHEY, CDR2 SMNVEV, per germline (reference sequence). Germline trimming cut 2 bases from V and 5 bases from J; bases unmatched to any gene: 2. CDR3 in DNA: TGTGCCAGCAGTTTAAGGACAGGGTATCAGCCCCAGCATTTT. Its translation is CASSLRTGYQPQHF.

The chain uses TRBV19 and TRBJ2-5, with 12 bases lining up with TRBD2. Germline V gene sequence: CDR1 LNHDA, CDR2 SQIVND (reference sequence). CDR3 size: 17 residues. The ends lost 1 base at V and 3 bases at J; junction bases unmatched: 6. CDR3 residues: CASSIALASGGEETQYF. The DNA for the CDR3 is TGTGCCAGTAGTATAGCCTTGGCTAGCGGGGGGGAAGAGACCCAGTACTTC.

The V gene is TRBV30, the J gene TRBJ1-5, with D tentatively TRBD1 (6 bases). Germline CDR1 GTSNPN, CDR2 SVGIG (reference sequence). The ends were cut back, 0 bases at V and 7 bases at J, with 10 bases in the middle. This CDR3 comprises 13 residues. The CDR3 region has the DNA TGTGCCTGGAGTGTGTCTGGGGGCCAGCCCCAGCATTTT. It codes for CAWSVSGGQPQHF. The full variable domain, rest sourced from reference TRBV30 and TRBJ1-5, is SQTIHQWPATLVQPVGSPLSLECTVEGTSNPNLYWYRQAAGRGLQLLFYSVGIGQISSEVPQNLSASRPQDRQFILSSKKLLLSDSGFYLCAWSVSGGQPQHFGDGTRLSIL.

A remark on this clone: Other DNA sequences from this sample encode an identical CDR3 as well. The V and J genes are TRBV4-1 and TRBJ1-1; D is unclear. The CDR3 totals 12 residues. V was pared by 0 bases and J by 2 bases, with 1 base between. Germline V lookup: CDR1 MGHRA, CDR2 YSYEKL. This chain's CDR3 is CASSQDNTEAFF. The CDR3 region has the DNA TGCGCCAGCAGCCAAGATAACACTGAAGCTTTCTTT.

This chain uses TRBV30 with TRBJ2-7; 11 bases align to TRBD1. The CDR3 has 16 residues. The germline CDR1 and CDR2 sequences are GTSNPN and SVGIG (reference sequence). V shed 2 bases and J 2 bases; nucleotides not matched to a gene: 8. The CDR3, as DNA: TGTGCCTGGAGTACCTACCCGGGACAGGGGGCCTACGAGCAGTACTTC. Translating it yields CAWSTYPGQGAYEQYF. Full variable domain (rest looked up from reference TRBV30 and TRBJ2-7): SQTIHQWPATLVQPVGSPLSLECTVEGTSNPNLYWYRQAAGRGLQLLFYSVGIGQISSEVPQNLSASRPQDRQFILSSKKLLLSDSGFYLCAWSTYPGQGAYEQYFGPGTRLTVT.

On this clone: The same CDR3 can be traced to other DNA sequences in this sample. The DNA for the CDR3 is TGCGCCAGCAGCCAAGGCGACAGCTCCTACGAGCAGTACTTC. The encoded protein is CASSQGDSSYEQYF. The chain employs TRBV4-1 and TRBJ2-7; D possibly corresponds to TRBD1 (5 bases). V was shortened by 1 base and J by 0 bases, with 7 bases between the two germline ends. This CDR3 comprises 14 residues. Germline V gene data show CDR1 as MGHRA and CDR2 as YSYEKL.

The J gene is TRBJ1-6, the V gene TRBV21-1; the DNA was not used to check the table's D call, TRBD1. TRBV21-1 is annotated as a pseudogene. CDR3 size: 13 residues. The CDR3 spells CASSKAQGSPLHF. Here the CDR3 DNA reads TGTGCCAGCAGCAAAGCGCAGGGTTCACCCCTCCACTTT.

This clone appeared once. This chain connects TRBV6-6 to TRBJ2-3; weak D call: TRBD2 (6 bases). Looked up from germline, CDR1 is MNHNY and CDR2 is SVGAGI (reference sequence). This CDR3 has 13 residues. Trimming shortened V by 2 bases and J by 3 bases, and 6 bases separated the two germline ends. The chain's CDR3 is CASSYGTTDTQYF. DNA of the CDR3: TGTGCCAGCAGTTACGGGACTACAGATACGCAGTATTTT.

The V call is TRBV25-1, the J call TRBJ2-7; the match to TRBD2 covers 9 bases. The CDR3 is made up of 15 amino acids. Germline-derived CDR1 and CDR2 are MGHDK and SYGVNS. V trimming: 2 bases; J trimming: 4 bases; junction bases outside the gene matches: 6. CDR3 loop: CASSEGAGGSYEQYF. The CDR3 DNA sequence: TGTGCCAGCAGTGAAGGGGCGGGGGGGTCATACGAGCAGTACTTC.

This clone was observed a handful of times. The V gene is TRBV6-5, the J gene TRBJ2-7, with 8 bases that match TRBD1. J gave up 6 bases and V 0 bases, and 1 base lay outside the gene matches. The CDR3 spans 13 residues. Per the germline V gene, CDR1 is MNHEY and CDR2 is SVGAGI. CDR3 region: CASSYSDRAEQYF. CDR3 DNA sequence: TGTGCCAGCAGTTACTCGGACAGGGCCGAGCAGTACTTC.

This clone is labeled medium-sized. The same CDR3 is also encoded by other DNA sequences in this sample. V is TRBV9 and J is TRBJ2-5; 8 positions match TRBD2. With V trimmed by 0 bases and J by 2 bases, 0 bases remained unmatched. This CDR3 has 14 residues. Germline V CDR1 and CDR2: SGDLS, YYNGEE. CDR3 coding DNA: TGTGCCAGCAGCGTAGCGGGGGGGCAAGAGACCCAGTACTTC. This codes for CASSVAGGQETQYF.

The chain carries TRBV6-5 and TRBJ1-1, with unresolved D. Germline CDR1 MNHEY, CDR2 SVGAGI. Trimming removed 9 bases at V and 1 base at J, with 3 bases between. The CDR3 is 10 amino acids. Here the CDR3 DNA reads TGTGCCAGACAGAACACTGAAGCTTTCTTT. The encoded protein is CARQNTEAFF.

The gene calls are TRBV19 and TRBJ2-7, with 12 bases identical to TRBD2. Looked up from germline, CDR1 is LNHDA and CDR2 is SQIVND (reference sequence). The junction had 1 base not matched to a gene; V was cut back by 6 bases and J by 4 bases. The CDR3 spans 13 residues. In DNA form, the CDR3 reads TGTGCCAGTAGACTAGCGGGGGGTTACGAGCAGTACTTC. Translating it yields CASRLAGGYEQYF.

V usage is TRBV4-1 and J usage is TRBJ2-7, with D perhaps TRBD1 (5 bases). V was clipped by 1 base and J by 0 bases, with 10 bases between them. From germline, CDR1 is MGHRA and CDR2 YSYEKL. This CDR3 spans 15 amino acids. CDR3 region: CASSQGRQFSYEQYF. Here the CDR3 DNA reads TGCGCCAGCAGCCAAGGCCGACAGTTCTCCTACGAGCAGTACTTC.

The chain links TRBV25-1 to TRBJ2-7, with D uncertain. CDR1 MGHDK and CDR2 SYGVNS come from the germline V gene. This CDR3 has 11 residues. Trimming removed 3 bases from V and 1 base from J, with 1 base in between. CDR3 DNA: TGTGCCAGCAGTGAGTCCTACGAGCAGTACTTC. This sequence encodes CASSESYEQYF.

The V call is TRBV27, the J call TRBJ1-1, with D tentatively TRBD1 (5 bases). Trimming shortened V by 3 bases and J by 4 bases, and 9 bases separated the two germline ends. The CDR3 extends over 13 amino acids. The germline gives CDR1 MNHEY, CDR2 SMNVEV (reference sequence). CDR3 protein: CASSLGVGTEAFF. CDR3 nucleotide sequence: TGTGCCAGCAGTTTGGGGGTGGGCACTGAAGCTTTCTTT.

The rearrangement links TRBV12-5 to TRBJ1-2; 8 nucleotides line up with TRBD1. Germline loops: CDR1 LGHNT, CDR2 FRNRAP. V trimming: 3 bases; J trimming: 3 bases; junction bases outside the gene matches: 0. There are 13 residues in the CDR3. The CDR3 bases are TGTGCTAGTGGTTTCAGGGGGCACTATGGCTACACCTTC. It encodes CASGFRGHYGYTF.

This clone has only a few counts. This chain connects TRBV29-1 to TRBJ2-7; TRBD1 aligns across 8 bases. The CDR3 totals 13 residues. Trimming cost V 2 bases and J 4 bases; bases outside gene matches: 4. The germline V gene has CDR1 SQVTM and CDR2 ANQGSEA. The CDR3 bases are TGCAGCGTTGAACTTGGACAGGGTTACGAGCAGTACTTC. This codes for CSVELGQGYEQYF.

The rearrangement links TRBV5-1 to TRBJ2-3, with D unclear. The CDR3 has 11 residues. Germline values: CDR1 SGHRS, CDR2 YFSETQ. Trimming cost V 3 bases and J 2 bases, with 1 base left between them. Here the CDR3 DNA reads TGCGCCAGCAGCTACACAGATACGCAGTATTTT. Its translation: CASSYTDTQYF.

The V and J genes are TRBV5-1 and TRBJ2-7; 11 bases match TRBD2. The CDR3 spans 13 residues. V was clipped by 3 bases and J by 4 bases; unmatched bases: 0. CDR1 is SGHRS, CDR2 YFSETQ, per germline. CDR3 residues: CASSSSGGYEQYF. The DNA of the CDR3 is TGCGCCAGCAGCTCTAGCGGGGGGTACGAGCAGTACTTC.

This clone was recorded once. Other DNA sequences in this sample translate to the same CDR3. The CDR3 DNA is TGTGCCAGTAGTATAGGGCAGACTGAAGCTTTCTTT. Translation: CASSIGQTEAFF. This sequence joins TRBV19 and TRBJ1-1, with unresolved D. The CDR3 loop spans 12 amino acids. The ends were cut back, 1 base at V and 5 bases at J, with 5 bases in the middle. Per the germline V gene, CDR1 is LNHDA and CDR2 is SQIVND (reference sequence).

The V call is TRBV25-1, the J call TRBJ1-2, with a tentative D call TRBD1 (6 bases). Germline V gene lookup returns CDR1 MGHDK and CDR2 SYGVNS. CDR3 length: 13 amino acids. Trimming took 5 bases from V and 8 from J, leaving 15 bases between them. CDR3 coding DNA: TGTGCCAGCAGTATAAGCTCAGGGGACGGCTACACCTTC. The encoded protein is CASSISSGDGYTF.

The chain joins TRBV19 to TRBJ2-1, with D unclear. Between the trimmed V and J ends, which lost 3 bases and 5 bases, there was a span of 8 bases. The germline V gene has CDR1 LNHDA and CDR2 SQIVND (reference sequence). This CDR3 comprises 13 residues. The CDR3 sequence: CASSIGPDNEQFF. The CDR3, as DNA: TGTGCCAGTAGTATCGGACCTGACAATGAGCAGTTCTTC.

On this clone: Additional DNA sequences in this sample encode the identical CDR3. V gene TRBV9 combines with J gene TRBJ2-2, with TRBD2 as a possible D gene (5 bases). The ends were cut back, 3 bases at V and 2 bases at J, with 5 bases in the middle. The germline V gene has CDR1 SGDLS and CDR2 YYNGEE. There are 13 residues in the CDR3. This chain's CDR3 is CASSGTNTGELFF. In DNA form, the CDR3 reads TGTGCCAGCAGCGGGACTAACACCGGGGAGCTGTTTTTT. The full variable domain, with the rest looked up from reference TRBV9 and TRBJ2-2, is DSGVTQTPKHLITATGQRVTLRCSPRSGDLSVYWYQQSLDQGLQFLIQYYNGEERAKGNILERFSAQQFPDLHSELNLSSLELGDSALYFCASSGTNTGELFFGEGSRLTVL.